This T cell receptor (beta chain) was documented in a study of spatial heterogeneity in lung cancer. The germline CDR1 and CDR2 sequences are SGHKS and YYEKEE (reference sequence). This CDR3 is 19 amino acids long. Germline trimming cut 2 bases from V and 0 bases from J; bases unmatched to any gene: 9. In TCRdb, the 5' RACE reads were re-called with MiXCR into one record per CDR3 protein. The sample lists 43,000 or so distinct CDR3 sequences; approximately 12% were seen once. Regarding time point: blood at routine non-recurrence follow-up after resection. The sequencing used PBMCs, collected at follow-up. The genes are TRBV5-5 and TRBJ1-5, with 12 bases lining up with TRBD1. The receptor comes from a male donor with early-stage non-small cell lung cancer. The CDR3 bases are TGTGCCAGCAGCTTCCCCGGGACAGGGGGCTTTTATAGCAATCAGCCCCAGCATTTT. It encodes CASSFPGTGGFYSNQPQHF. The full variable domain, its missing parts supplied by reference TRBV5-5 and TRBJ1-5, is DAGVTQSPTHLIKTRGQQVTLRCSPISGHKSVSWYQQVLGQGPQFIFQYYEKEERGRGNFPDRFSARQFPNYSSELNVNALLLGDSALYLCASSFPGTGGFYSNQPQHFGDGTRLSIL.